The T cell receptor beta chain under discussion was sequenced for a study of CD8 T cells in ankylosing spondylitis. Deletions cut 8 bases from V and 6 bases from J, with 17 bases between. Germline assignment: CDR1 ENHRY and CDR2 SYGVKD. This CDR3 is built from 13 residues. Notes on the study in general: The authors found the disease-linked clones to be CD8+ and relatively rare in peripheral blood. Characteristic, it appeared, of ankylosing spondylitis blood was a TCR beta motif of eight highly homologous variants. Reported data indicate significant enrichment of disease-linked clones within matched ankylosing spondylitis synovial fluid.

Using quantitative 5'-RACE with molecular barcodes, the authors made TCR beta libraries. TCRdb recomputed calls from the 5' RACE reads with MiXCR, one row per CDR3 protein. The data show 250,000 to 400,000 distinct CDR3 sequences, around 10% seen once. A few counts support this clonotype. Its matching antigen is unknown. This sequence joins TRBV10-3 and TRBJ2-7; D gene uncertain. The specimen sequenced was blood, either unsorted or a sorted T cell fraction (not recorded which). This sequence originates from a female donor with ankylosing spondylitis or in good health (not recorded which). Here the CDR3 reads CAIGLTELSEQYF. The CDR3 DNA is TGTGCCATCGGCCTGACGGAGCTGTCCGAGCAGTACTTC.